Listed below are T cell receptor beta chains from one sample, sequenced in a study of regulatory T cells in long-lasting Graves disease. TCRdb reprocessed the multiplex PCR reads with MiXCR, giving one entry per CDR3 protein. The sample holds around 400,000 distinct CDR3 sequences, around 16% seen once. Separately, the same data were catalogued under a study of T cells in Graves' hyperthyroidism and ophthalmopathy.

The specimen comprised peripheral blood mononuclear cells (PBMCs), sampled at new diagnosis, from a patient treated with antithyroid drugs. The receptors originated from a woman between 40 and 55 years old with Graves disease. The CDR3 runs from the conserved cysteine through the conserved F or W. D genes are given only for firm matches. Size is stated for part of the rows, as once, few or many counts, or as a class when the clone is expanded.

v_call	j_call	d_call	clone_size	cdr3_nt	cdr3_aa
TRBV3-1	TRBJ2-3	-	-	TGTGCCAGCAGCCCCGATAGGTTGGATACGCAGTATTTT	CASSPDRLDTQYF
TRBV7-2	TRBJ2-7	-	many	TGTGCCAGCAGCTTGAGCGAATACGAGCAGTACTTC	CASSLSEYEQYF
TRBV7-9	TRBJ2-7	TRBD2	many	TGTGCCAGCACCTTTGGGACGGGGGAGGGTAACGAGCAGTACTTC	CASTFGTGEGNEQYF
TRBV6-2/TRBV6-3	TRBJ2-1	TRBD2	-	TGTGCCAGCAGTTACTTGGATCAAGCGGGAGGGCCTCGAAAACCCGAGCAGTTCTTC	CASSYLDQAGGPRKPEQFF
TRBV6-5	TRBJ2-7	-	few	TGTGCCAGCAGTTACAATGGGGTCGGACGTTCCTACGAGCAGTACTTC	CASSYNGVGRSYEQYF
TRBV18	TRBJ2-3	-	-	TGTGCCAGCTCCGAGATGGGAGATACGCAGTATTTT	CASSEMGDTQYF
TRBV7-2	TRBJ2-5	TRBD1	-	TGTGCCAGCAGCCCTATAGGACAGGGGGCTTGGACCCAGTACTTC	CASSPIGQGAWTQYF
TRBV6-5	TRBJ2-1	-	many	TGTGCCAGCAGTTACAGAGTGGGGTTCTCCGGTGAGCAGTTCTTC	CASSYRVGFSGEQFF
TRBV5-1	TRBJ2-1	-	many	TGCGCCAGCAGCCGGGTGGGGGGCGGCAATGAGCAGTTCTTC	CASSRVGGGNEQFF
TRBV11-2	TRBJ2-3	TRBD1	-	TGTGCCAGCAGCTTAGGGACAGGGGCTGGAGATACGCAGTATTTT	CASSLGTGAGDTQYF
TRBV19	TRBJ2-1	TRBD2	few	TGTGCCAGTAGCAAGCGGGGAAGCTCCTACAATGAGCAGTTCTTC	CASSKRGSSYNEQFF
TRBV25-1	TRBJ1-3	-	-	TGTGCCAGCAGTGATACTGGAAACACCATATATTTT	CASSDTGNTIYF
TRBV6-5	TRBJ2-7	TRBD2	few	TGTGCCAGCAGTTACTCGATCGGGACTAGCGACACAGGAGCGCAGTACTTC	CASSYSIGTSDTGAQYF
TRBV12-3/TRBV12-4	TRBJ2-3	-	many	TGTGCCAGCAGGTGGACCTCAGATACGCAGTATTTT	CASRWTSDTQYF
TRBV7-9	TRBJ2-5	-	many	TGTGCCAGCAGTTCGTCCAGGGCCATCCAAGAGACCCAGTACTTC	CASSSSRAIQETQYF
TRBV28	TRBJ1-2	-	-	TGTGCCAGCAGTTTTAGGACCGCGGGGGACTATGGCTACACCTTC	CASSFRTAGDYGYTF
TRBV11-3	TRBJ2-1	TRBD2	once	TGTGCCAGCACCGGGACTAGCGGGACGGGGGTCAATGAGCAGTTCTTC	CASTGTSGTGVNEQFF
TRBV12-3/TRBV12-4	TRBJ2-7	-	-	TGTGCCAGCAGTCCCCTTGGAGGGGGATCCTACGAGCAGTACTTC	CASSPLGGGSYEQYF
TRBV5-8	TRBJ1-1	-	many	TGTGCCAGCAGCTTGCTTGGGGCCACTGAAGCTTTCTTT	CASSLLGATEAFF
TRBV7-9	TRBJ2-1	-	few	TGTGCCAGCAGCCCCCCAGGGAGATACAATGAGCAGTTCTTC	CASSPPGRYNEQFF
TRBV7-2	TRBJ1-6	-	-	TGTGCCAGCAGTCCGGGCATGACCAATTCACCCCTCCACTTT	CASSPGMTNSPLHF